Detailed here is one TCR beta chain. The data were obtained in a study of blood T cell repertoires in COVID-19. Study as a whole: Researchers got acute and convalescent COVID-19 samples from the United States, Italy and Spain. The analysed material was cDNA or gDNA that came from T cells, B-cell-depleted T cells, or PBMCs.

In the authors' methods: Cell counts per sample came from amplifying reference gene primers. The data were produced by immunoSEQ multiplex PCR, yet TCRdb's version contains in-frame clones alone and is incomplete. The V and J calls and clone size come from that table; D and trimming were worked out from the DNA. The sample lists about 40,000 clones; about 85% were seen once. Trimming removed 8 bases from V and 1 base from J, with 11 bases in between. The CDR3 extends over 13 amino acids. In germline, CDR1 is MNHNY, CDR2 SVGAGI (reference sequence). Source material: peripheral blood. The origin of this receptor is a man aged 45-65 years in a cohort sampled during active COVID-19. J is TRBJ1-1 and V is TRBV6-6, with TRBD1 as a possible D gene (5 bases). The CDR3 DNA follows: TGTGCCAGCCAAACAGGTCGGAACACTGAAGCTTTCTTT. Amino acids: CASQTGRNTEAFF.